Below, one T cell receptor beta chain is given with its context. This CDR3 contains 15 residues. V lost 0 bases and J lost 5, with 13 bases in between. The germline V gene has CDR1 LGHNA and CDR2 YNFKEQ. The sample belongs to a study of blood T cell repertoires in COVID-19. Study information: Donors in the United States, Italy and Spain gave samples during acute or convalescent COVID-19.

Authors' methods: Nucleated cell counts were estimated from reference gene primer amplification. TCRdb's table, derived via immunoSEQ multiplex PCR, lists solely in-frame clones and lacks some. D and trimming were read from the DNA, whereas the V and J calls and clone size are those reported in that table. The sample lists over 200,000 clones, 65% to 90% occurring once. Input material: peripheral blood. This sequence originates from a human donor in a cohort sampled during active COVID-19. The V gene is TRBV4-2, the J gene TRBJ1-1; D unresolved. The CDR3 nucleotides read TGTGCCAGCAGCCAAGAGTCCAGAAGATATACTGAAGCTTTCTTT. Its translation is CASSQESRRYTEAFF.